This T cell receptor (beta chain) was observed in a study of vaccination and CD4 T cells after COVID-19. The Oncomine TCR Beta short-read assay sequenced DNA from cultured CD4+ T cells. TCRdb re-analysed the PCR reads in MiXCR, keeping a single row per CDR3 protein. The sample lists some 23,000 distinct CDR3 sequences, approximately 48% occurring once. The length of the CDR3 is 14 residues. The germline gives CDR1 SEHNR, CDR2 FQNEAQ (reference sequence). V lost 2 bases and J lost 2, with 9 bases in between. A remark on this clonotype: Its antigen is as yet unknown.

The treatment: roughly nine-day PBMC culture with coronavirus spike peptide pools or control peptides (ViraFEST assay). V and J are TRBV7-9 and TRBJ1-2; D is uncertain. The source material was CD4+ T cells from blood, cultured in vitro, sampled before SARS-CoV-2 vaccination. This clonotype was sampled from a human donor who received a COVID-19 vaccine. CDR3 sequence: CASSLFGPNYGYTF. The CDR3 bases are TGTGCCAGCAGCTTATTCGGGCCAAACTATGGCTACACCTTC.